Below are 23 T cell receptor beta chains sequenced from a single sample in a study of OX40 agonist ivuxolimab in advanced cancers. Receptors were amplified or captured by the immunoSEQ multiplex PCR assay. TCRdb mirrors the immuneACCESS table, restricted to in-frame sequences. Some clones are absent from its copies; in checked studies, under half trace to an unresolved V gene, and the reason for the others is unknown. For this sample the table gives fewer than 85,000 clones, of which roughly 90% were detected only once. Jointly, the top ten make up 2% to 2.5% of the sample. Here the sequenced sample was CD4+ or CD8+ T cells sorted from blood, taken in a trial of the OX40 agonist ivuxolimab. These receptors came from an adult with an advanced solid tumor such as melanoma, head and neck, liver or kidney cancer.

The chain employs TRBV30 and TRBJ1-1; tentative D call: TRBD1 (6 bases). CDR3 length: 13 residues. Trimming removed 3 bases at V and 9 bases at J, with 17 bases between. Germline V gene sequence: CDR1 GTSNPN, CDR2 SVGIG (reference sequence). The CDR3 is CAWRSFRGSQAFF. The CDR3 region has the DNA TGTGCCTGGAGATCATTTAGGGGGAGTCAAGCTTTCTTT. The full variable domain, completed using reference TRBV30 and TRBJ1-1, is SQTIHQWPATLVQPVGSPLSLECTVEGTSNPNLYWYRQAAGRGLQLLFYSVGIGQISSEVPQNLSASRPQDRQFILSSKKLLLSDSGFYLCAWRSFRGSQAFFGQGTRLTVV.

V usage is TRBV2 and J usage is TRBJ2-1; the D gene is possibly TRBD1 (6 bases). The germline V and J ends were trimmed by 6 bases and 0 bases, with 21 bases remaining between them. Per germline, CDR1 SNHLY and CDR2 FYNNEI. The CDR3 is 18 residues long. The CDR3 sequence is CASRGAFWGQSSYNEQFF. CDR3 coding DNA: TGTGCCAGCAGAGGGGCCTTTTGGGGGCAGAGCTCCTACAATGAGCAGTTCTTC.

The chain is built from TRBV28 and TRBJ2-7, with unresolved D. There are 11 residues in the CDR3. Looked up from germline, CDR1 is MDHEN and CDR2 is SYDVKM. Trimming took off 2 bases at V and 6 bases at J, with 5 bases between the two ends. The CDR3 coding sequence is TGTGCCAGCAGTTTAAAGCGCGAGCAGTACTTC. Its protein product is CASSLKREQYF.

CDR3 region: CASGREVGTGSNYGYTF. In nucleotides, the CDR3 is TGTGCTAGTGGGAGGGAGGTTGGGACAGGGTCTAACTATGGCTACACCTTC. The chain combines TRBV12-5 with TRBJ1-2; 9 bases align to TRBD1. Germline V gives CDR1 LGHNT, CDR2 FRNRAP. The V gene end was trimmed by 6 bases and the J gene end by 0 bases; junction bases not matched to a gene: 11. This CDR3 spans 17 amino acids.

The rearrangement joins TRBV28 to TRBJ2-1; TRBD2 matches 8 bases. This CDR3 spans 15 amino acids. V was pared by 6 bases and J by 0 bases, with 4 bases of the junction left unmatched. Germline CDR1 reads MDHEN; CDR2 reads SYDVKM. The CDR3 nucleotides read TGTGCCAGCAGGGATACTAGCGGCTCCTACAATGAGCAGTTCTTC. Amino acids: CASRDTSGSYNEQFF.

J is TRBJ1-2 and V is TRBV5-1; maybe TRBD1 (5 bases). Trimming took 3 bases from V and 10 from J, leaving 13 bases between them. CDR1 is SGHRS and CDR2 is YFSETQ in the germline V gene. The CDR3 sequence is 12 residues long. The CDR3 protein is CASSSGTDSYTF. Here the CDR3 DNA reads TGCGCCAGCAGCTCGGGGACGGACTCCTACACCTTC.

This rearrangement joins TRBV28 to TRBJ2-1, with TRBD1 as a possible D gene (6 bases). The germline CDR1 and CDR2 sequences are MDHEN and SYDVKM. V lost 4 bases and J lost 8, with 18 bases in between. The CDR3 has 15 residues. CDR3 loop: CASSYTGTKFDEQFF. The CDR3 coding sequence is TGTGCCAGCAGTTACACAGGGACGAAATTCGATGAGCAGTTCTTC.

V is TRBV18 and J is TRBJ2-2; 10 bases map to TRBD1. This CDR3 has 18 amino acids. V trimming: 3 bases; J trimming: 3 bases; junction bases outside the gene matches: 10. Germline V gene sequence: CDR1 KGHSH, CDR2 LQKENI. CDR3 loop: CASSPNSGGQGYTGELFF. CDR3 nucleotides: TGTGCCAGCTCACCGAACTCAGGGGGACAGGGGTACACCGGGGAGCTGTTTTTT. Variable domain in full (rest from reference TRBV18 and TRBJ2-2): NAGVMQNPRHLVRRRGQEARLRCSPMKGHSHVYWYRQLPEEGLKFMVYLQKENIIDESGMPKERFSAEFPKEGPSILRIQQVVRGDSAAYFCASSPNSGGQGYTGELFFGEGSRLTVL.

This clone was observed once. V and J are TRBV5-4 and TRBJ2-7; the D gene is possibly TRBD2 (5 bases). There are 15 residues in the CDR3. Trimming stripped 2 bases from V and 2 bases from J, with 14 bases between. Germline V gives CDR1 SGHNT, CDR2 YYREEE (reference sequence). CDR3 coding DNA: TGTGCCAGCAGCTTATCCCACGGAGGCCCCTACGAGCAGTACTTC. It translates to CASSLSHGGPYEQYF.

This clone appeared once. CDR3 DNA sequence: TGTGCCAGCAGCTTGCCCTTCTCCTACGAGCAGTACTTC. Translation: CASSLPFSYEQYF. This chain uses TRBV7-6 with TRBJ2-7; no reliable D call. Germline CDR1 SGHVS, CDR2 FNYEAQ. V was trimmed by 3 bases and J by 0 bases, leaving 6 bases between them. This CDR3 comprises 13 residues.

The chain has TRBV19 and TRBJ2-3; no clear D gene. Trimming pared 8 bases from V and 4 bases from J, leaving 13 bases between. Germline CDR1 and CDR2: LNHDA and SQIVND (reference sequence). CDR3 length: 13 amino acids. DNA of the CDR3: TGTGCCAGTTCAGCGACTTTGGCAGATACGCAGTATTTT. It specifies CASSATLADTQYF.

This rearrangement joins TRBV19 to TRBJ1-2, with D uncertain. The CDR3 spans 13 residues. Germline V CDR1 and CDR2: LNHDA, SQIVND (reference sequence). V lost 10 bases to trimming and J lost 2 bases, with 14 bases between them. The CDR3 loop reads CATRSEVNYGYTF. In nucleotides, the CDR3 is TGTGCCACACGGTCAGAGGTCAACTATGGCTACACCTTC. The complete variable domain, with remaining parts taken from reference TRBV19 and TRBJ1-2, reads DGGITQSPKYLFRKEGQNVTLSCEQNLNHDAMYWYRQDPGQGLRLIYYSQIVNDFQKGDIAEGYSVSREKKESFPLTVTSAQKNPTAFYLCATRSEVNYGYTFGSGTRLTVV.

The chain couples TRBV5-1 to TRBJ1-1, with TRBD1 matching over 7 bases. V was pared by 5 bases and J by 1 base, with 14 bases of the junction left unmatched. Germline loops: CDR1 SGHRS, CDR2 YFSETQ. CDR3 length: 17 amino acids. CDR3 sequence reads: CASSSGQPPSGNTEAFF. In DNA form, the CDR3 reads TGCGCCAGCAGTTCGGGACAGCCCCCTTCGGGGAACACTGAAGCTTTCTTT.

V gene TRBV5-4 combines with J gene TRBJ2-1; 13 bases are a match to TRBD2. Per germline, CDR1 SGHNT and CDR2 YYREEE (reference sequence). J was trimmed by 7 bases and V by 1 base; bases with no gene match: 5. CDR3 length: 16 residues. This CDR3 is CASSLPLAGGLNEQFF. The CDR3 DNA follows: TGTGCCAGCAGCTTGCCACTAGCGGGAGGGCTAAATGAGCAGTTCTTC.

The gene calls are TRBV5-1 and TRBJ2-7; 8 positions agree with TRBD1. From germline, CDR1 is SGHRS and CDR2 YFSETQ. V gave up 7 bases and J gave up 4 bases; unmatched junction bases: 7. The CDR3 is made up of 13 amino acids. The CDR3 sequence: CASRGTGLYEQYF. Here the CDR3 DNA reads TGCGCCAGCCGGGGGACAGGATTGTACGAGCAGTACTTC.

This chain uses TRBV10-1 with TRBJ2-3, with TRBD2 matching 15 bases. J gave up 6 bases and V 5 bases, and 3 bases lay outside the gene matches. This CDR3 is 15 amino acids long. Germline V gene sequence: CDR1 WNHNN, CDR2 SYGVQD (reference sequence). The CDR3 sequence: CASSNGLAGGDTQYF. CDR3 coding DNA: TGCGCCAGCAGTAACGGACTAGCGGGAGGGGATACGCAGTATTTT.

The V call is TRBV5-1, the J call TRBJ2-5, with unresolved D. V was shortened by 5 bases and J by 5 bases, with 13 bases between the two germline ends. There are 13 residues in the CDR3. Germline assignment: CDR1 SGHRS and CDR2 YFSETQ. The CDR3 here is CASRLNSRETQYF. In DNA form, the CDR3 reads TGCGCCAGCAGGTTAAATAGCCGGGAGACCCAGTACTTC.

V and J are TRBV2 and TRBJ1-5, with D possibly being TRBD1 (5 bases). Germline loops: CDR1 SNHLY, CDR2 FYNNEI. Trimming shortened V by 3 bases and J by 5 bases, and 11 bases separated the two germline ends. The CDR3 is 14 residues long. The CDR3, as DNA: TGTGCCAGCAGTGACAGGGTCTCTGATCAGCCCCAGCATTTT. This encodes CASSDRVSDQPQHF.

The chain has TRBV9 and TRBJ2-3; 9 nucleotides agree with TRBD1. The V segment lost 5 bases and the J segment 9 bases; nucleotides outside the gene matches: 13. The germline V gene encodes CDR1 SGDLS and CDR2 YYNGEE. CDR3 length: 15 amino acids. CDR3 in amino acids: CASRLGTGLEWTQYF. The CDR3 coding sequence is TGTGCCAGCAGGTTGGGGACAGGGCTAGAGTGGACGCAGTATTTT.

The chain joins TRBV10-1 to TRBJ1-1, with a possible D match to TRBD1 (5 bases). V gave up 2 bases and J gave up 2 bases, with 12 bases separating them. CDR3 size: 15 residues. Germline CDR1 WNHNN, CDR2 SYGVQD (reference sequence). CDR3 sequence reads: CASSEVAGTNTEAFF. DNA of the CDR3: TGCGCCAGCAGTGAGGTGGCAGGGACCAACACTGAAGCTTTCTTT.

The chain combines TRBV28 with TRBJ2-7, with D perhaps matching TRBD1 (6 bases). CDR3 length equals 13 residues. Germline CDR1 reads MDHEN; CDR2 reads SYDVKM. The V and J ends lost 5 bases and 5 bases respectively, with 13 bases between them. Here the CDR3 DNA reads TGTGCCAGCAGTAGCGGACAGAGGGACGAGCAGTACTTC. The encoded protein is CASSSGQRDEQYF.

The chain links TRBV7-3 to TRBJ2-5; D gene unclear. There are 13 residues in the CDR3. V lost 2 bases and J lost 2, with 6 bases in between. Looked up from germline, CDR1 is SGHTA and CDR2 is FQGTGA. CDR3 bases: TGTGCCAGCAGCTTACAACCACAAGAGACCCAGTACTTC. Amino acids: CASSLQPQETQYF.

This clone was observed a handful of times. CDR3 in amino acids: CASSLVRGDTEAFF. CDR3 sequence (DNA): TGTGCCAGCAGCTTAGTCCGGGGGGACACTGAAGCTTTCTTT. V is TRBV11-2 and J is TRBJ1-1; D may be TRBD1 (5 bases). Trimming left V 1 base short and J 3 bases short, with 9 bases between. This CDR3 has 14 amino acids. CDR1 and CDR2 (germline): SGHAT, FQNNGV.